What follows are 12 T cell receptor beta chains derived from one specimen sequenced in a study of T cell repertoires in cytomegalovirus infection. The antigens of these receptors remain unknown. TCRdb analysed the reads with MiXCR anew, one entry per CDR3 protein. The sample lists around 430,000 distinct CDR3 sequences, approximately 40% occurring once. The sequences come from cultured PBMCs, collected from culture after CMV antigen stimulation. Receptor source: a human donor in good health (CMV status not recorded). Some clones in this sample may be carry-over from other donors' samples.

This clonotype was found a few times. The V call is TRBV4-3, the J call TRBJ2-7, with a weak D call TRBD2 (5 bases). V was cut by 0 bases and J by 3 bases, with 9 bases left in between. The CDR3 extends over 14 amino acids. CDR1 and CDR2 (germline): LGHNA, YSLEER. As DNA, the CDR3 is TGCGCCAGCAGCCAAGAGGACTCGAACTACGAGCAGTACTTC. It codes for CASSQEDSNYEQYF.

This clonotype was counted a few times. The CDR3 spells CASSPLIGGGEQYF. CDR3 sequence (DNA): TGTGCCAGTAGTCCCCTGATCGGGGGTGGCGAGCAGTACTTC. The chain has TRBV19 and TRBJ2-7; a possible D gene is TRBD2 (6 bases). Trimming shortened V by 5 bases and J by 6 bases, and 17 bases separated the two germline ends. The CDR3 spans 14 residues. Per germline, CDR1 LNHDA and CDR2 SQIVND (reference sequence).

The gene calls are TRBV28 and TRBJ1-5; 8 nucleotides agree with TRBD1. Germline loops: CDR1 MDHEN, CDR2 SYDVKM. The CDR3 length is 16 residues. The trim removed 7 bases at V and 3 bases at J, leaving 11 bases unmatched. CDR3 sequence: CASIRNDRGSNQPQHF. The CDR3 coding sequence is TGTGCCAGCATCAGAAACGACAGGGGATCCAATCAGCCCCAGCATTTT.

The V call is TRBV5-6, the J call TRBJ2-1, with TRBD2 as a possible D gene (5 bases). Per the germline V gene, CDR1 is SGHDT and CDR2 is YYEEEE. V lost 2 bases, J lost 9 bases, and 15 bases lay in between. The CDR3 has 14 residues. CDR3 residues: CASSFIFPRAEQFF. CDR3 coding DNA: TGTGCCAGCAGCTTTATCTTCCCGAGGGCTGAGCAGTTCTTC.

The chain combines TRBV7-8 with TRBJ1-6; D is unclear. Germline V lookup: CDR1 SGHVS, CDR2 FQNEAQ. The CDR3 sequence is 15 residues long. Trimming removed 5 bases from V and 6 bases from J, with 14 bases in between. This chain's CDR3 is CASSTRRICNSPLHF. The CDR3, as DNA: TGTGCCAGCAGCACCAGACGGATCTGTAATTCACCCCTCCACTTT.

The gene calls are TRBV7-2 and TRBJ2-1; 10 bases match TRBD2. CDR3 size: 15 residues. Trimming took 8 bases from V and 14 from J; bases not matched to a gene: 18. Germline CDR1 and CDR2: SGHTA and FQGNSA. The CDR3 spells CASGPPGLANLKEFF. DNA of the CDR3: TGTGCCAGCGGCCCCCCGGGACTAGCGAACCTAAAGGAGTTCTTC.

The CDR3 loop is CASSQLAGGEETQYF. In nucleotides, the CDR3 is TGCGCCAGCAGTCAACTAGCGGGGGGTGAAGAGACCCAGTACTTC. The rearrangement joins TRBV5-1 to TRBJ2-5, with 12 bases fitting TRBD2. V was pared by 5 bases and J by 3 bases, with 5 bases of the junction left unmatched. Germline-derived CDR1 and CDR2 are SGHRS and YFSETQ. This CDR3 comprises 15 residues.

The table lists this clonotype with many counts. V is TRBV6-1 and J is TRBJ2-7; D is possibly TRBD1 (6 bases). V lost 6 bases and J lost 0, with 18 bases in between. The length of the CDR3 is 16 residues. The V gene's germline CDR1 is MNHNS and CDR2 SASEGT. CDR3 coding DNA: TGTGCCAGCAGCAAGAACACAGGGTTACTCTCCTACGAGCAGTACTTC. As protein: CASSKNTGLLSYEQYF.

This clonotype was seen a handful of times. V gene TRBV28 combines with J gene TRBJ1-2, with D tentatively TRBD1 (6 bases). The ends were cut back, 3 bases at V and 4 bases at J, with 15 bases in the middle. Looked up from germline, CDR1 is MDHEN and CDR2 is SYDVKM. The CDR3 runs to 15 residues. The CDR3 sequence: CASSFPNRDPYGYTF. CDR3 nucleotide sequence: TGTGCCAGCAGTTTCCCGAACAGGGACCCCTATGGCTACACCTTC.

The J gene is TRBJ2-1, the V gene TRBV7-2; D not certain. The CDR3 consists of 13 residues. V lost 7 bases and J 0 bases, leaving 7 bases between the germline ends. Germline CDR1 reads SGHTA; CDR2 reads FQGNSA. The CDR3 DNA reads TGTGCCAGCACCCCGGCCTCCTACAATGAGCAGTTCTTC. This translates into CASTPASYNEQFF.

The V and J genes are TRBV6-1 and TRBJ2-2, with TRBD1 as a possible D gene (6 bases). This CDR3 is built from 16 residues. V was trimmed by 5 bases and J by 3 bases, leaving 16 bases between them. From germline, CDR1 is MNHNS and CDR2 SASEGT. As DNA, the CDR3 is TGTGCCAGCAGTTCTGTCAGGGGCGAGGACACCGGGGAGCTGTTTTTT. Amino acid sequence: CASSSVRGEDTGELFF.

DNA for the CDR3: TGCGCCAGCAGCCAGTCACTAGCGGGGGGGCGTGACGGGGAGCTGTTTTTT. Amino acid sequence: CASSQSLAGGRDGELFF. The chain employs TRBV4-1 and TRBJ2-2; TRBD2 matches at 13 bases. The V gene's germline CDR1 is MGHRA and CDR2 YSYEKL. This CDR3 comprises 17 residues. After removal of 3 bases from V and 7 bases from J, the junction contained 8 bases not matched to a gene.